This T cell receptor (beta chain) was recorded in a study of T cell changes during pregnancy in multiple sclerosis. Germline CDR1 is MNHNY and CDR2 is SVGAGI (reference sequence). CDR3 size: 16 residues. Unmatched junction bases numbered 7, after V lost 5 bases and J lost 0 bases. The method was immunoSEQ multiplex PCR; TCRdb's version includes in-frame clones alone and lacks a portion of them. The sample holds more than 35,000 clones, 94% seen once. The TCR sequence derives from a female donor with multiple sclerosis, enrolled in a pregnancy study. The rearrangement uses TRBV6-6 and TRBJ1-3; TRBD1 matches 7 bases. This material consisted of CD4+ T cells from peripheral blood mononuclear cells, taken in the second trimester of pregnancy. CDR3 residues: CASSPGQPFSGNTIYF. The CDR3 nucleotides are TGTGCCAGCAGTCCGGGACAGCCCTTCTCTGGAAACACCATATATTTT.